A selection of T cell receptor beta chains follows, all from one sample in a study of cytotoxic CD8 clonotypes in ibrutinib-treated CLL. Repertoires were generated with immunoSEQ multiplex PCR, while TCRdb's copy carries only in-frame clones and drops some. Among 270,000 or so clones listed, less than 85% were seen once. The sample was PBMCs, taken at disease progression, from a patient treated with ibrutinib. These TCRs come from a human donor with chronic lymphocytic leukemia. CDR3s include the opening cysteine and the closing phenylalanine or tryptophan. The order of the fields is D gene, V gene, clone size, J gene, CDR3 DNA, CDR3 protein. The D gene is left open where the match is weak. Clone size is given for some rows only: seen once, a few or many times, or a class if the clone is expanded.

.,TRBV7-2,few,TRBJ1-3,TGTGCCAGCAGCTTATCTGGAAACACCATATATTTT,CASSLSGNTIYF
TRBD1,TRBV5-1,.,TRBJ1-4,TGCGCCAGCAGCTTGGAAGGGGACAGGGGAGAAAAACTGTTTTTT,CASSLEGDRGEKLFF
.,TRBV19,.,TRBJ1-2,TGTGCCAGTAGTATGGCCTCCATCTATGGCTACACCTTC,CASSMASIYGYTF
.,TRBV23-1,.,TRBJ1-5,TGCGCCAGCAGTCACTCGTGGACGGACGACCTGACATTT,CASSHSWTDDLTF
TRBD1,TRBV5-6,.,TRBJ2-5,TGTGCCAGCAGTCCGGACAGGGCGCGTCCCAGTGAGACCCAGTACTTC,CASSPDRARPSETQYF
TRBD1,TRBV2,.,TRBJ1-4,TGTGCCAGCAGCTTCAGGGGGCTCGCTAATGAAAAACTGTTTTTT,CASSFRGLANEKLFF
TRBD1,TRBV6-6,.,TRBJ1-1,TGTGCCAGCAGTTACCGACAGGGATTGAACACTGAAGCTTTCTTT,CASSYRQGLNTEAFF
TRBD2,TRBV4-3,.,TRBJ2-1,TGCGCCAGCAGCCAAGAGGCGTATACTAGCGGTTACAATGAGCAGTTCTTC,CASSQEAYTSGYNEQFF
TRBD1,TRBV13,.,TRBJ2-5,TGTGCCAGCAGCACCTCTCGGACAGGGGATCAAGAGACCCAGTACTTC,CASSTSRTGDQETQYF
.,TRBV23-1,.,TRBJ1-4,TGCGCCAGCAGTTCCCAGGGGAGGACTAATGAAAAACTGTTTTTT,CASSSQGRTNEKLFF
.,TRBV6-5,.,TRBJ1-6,TGTGCCAGCAGCTTGGGGTATTCACCCCTCCACTTT,CASSLGYSPLHF
TRBD2,TRBV28,.,TRBJ2-7,TGTGCCAGCAGTTTGCGGACTAGCTACGAGCAGTACTTC,CASSLRTSYEQYF
TRBD2,TRBV5-4,.,TRBJ2-1,TGTGCCAGCAGCCCGGGACTAGCGGGAGGGTACAATGAGCAGTTCTTC,CASSPGLAGGYNEQFF
.,TRBV29-1,.,TRBJ1-1,TGCAGCGTTGTGAGGCCCCTGAACACTGAAGCTTTCTTT,CSVVRPLNTEAFF
.,TRBV12-1,few,TRBJ2-3,TGTGCCAGCAGTACGACTCCTACAGATACGCAGTATTTT,CASSTTPTDTQYF
.,TRBV27,few,TRBJ2-7,TGTGCCAGCAGTTTTGCGCTTGGGTACGAGCAGTACTTC,CASSFALGYEQYF
TRBD1,TRBV10-3,.,TRBJ2-7,TGTGCCATCAGCCAGACAGGGTGGACTGGCGAGCAGTACTTC,CAISQTGWTGEQYF
TRBD1,TRBV6-5,few,TRBJ1-3,TGTGCCAGCAGTTCCGACCGGGACAGGGTGTTT,CASSSDRDRVF
TRBD2,TRBV29-1,once,TRBJ2-1,TGCAGCGTTGTTCTAGCGGGAGTGGAGGGTGAGCAGTTCTTC,CSVVLAGVEGEQFF
.,TRBV7-9,.,TRBJ2-5,TGTGCCAGCAGCCTAAGGAGGGAAGAGACCCAGTACTTC,CASSLRREETQYF
.,TRBV7-3,.,TRBJ2-2,TGTGCCAGCAGCAACCCGGGACTGACGAACACCGGGGAGCTGTTTTTT,CASSNPGLTNTGELFF
.,TRBV4-1,once,TRBJ2-1,TGCGCCAGCAGCCAAATCCGAGGGAAAGTCTACAATGAGCAGTTCTTC,CASSQIRGKVYNEQFF
TRBD1,TRBV25-1,few,TRBJ2-1,TGTGCCAGCTCCTGGGACAGGGGGCTGGATGAGCAGTTCTTC,CASSWDRGLDEQFF
.,TRBV29-1,.,TRBJ1-2,TGCAGCGTTGAGGCACAGGGAGACTATGGCTACACCTTC,CSVEAQGDYGYTF